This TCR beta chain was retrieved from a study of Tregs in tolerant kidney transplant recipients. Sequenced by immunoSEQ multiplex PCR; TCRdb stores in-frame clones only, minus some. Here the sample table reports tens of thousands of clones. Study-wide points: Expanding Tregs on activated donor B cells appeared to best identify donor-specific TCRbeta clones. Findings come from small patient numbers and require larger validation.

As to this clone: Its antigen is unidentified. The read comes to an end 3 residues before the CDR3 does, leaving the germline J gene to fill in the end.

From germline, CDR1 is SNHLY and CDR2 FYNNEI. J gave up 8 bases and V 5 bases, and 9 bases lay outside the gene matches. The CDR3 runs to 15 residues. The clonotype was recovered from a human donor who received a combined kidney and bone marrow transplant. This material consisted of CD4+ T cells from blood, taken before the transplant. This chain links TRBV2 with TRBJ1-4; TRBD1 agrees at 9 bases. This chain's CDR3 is CASSPGTGFGEKLFF. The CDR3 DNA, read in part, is TGTGCCAGCAGTCCTGGGACAGGGTTTGGGGAAAAA.